This is a list of T cell receptor beta chains from one sample in a study of T cells in Graves' hyperthyroidism and ophthalmopathy. TCRdb re-called the multiplex PCR reads through MiXCR, storing one row per CDR3 protein. The sample shows about 770,000 distinct CDR3 sequences, 18% of them seen only once. The material sequenced was blood. The receptors stem from a woman between 45 and 65 years old with Graves' hyperthyroidism that later progressed to Graves' ophthalmopathy. The CDR3 runs from the conserved cysteine through the conserved F or W. The order of the fields is J gene, D gene, V gene, clone size, CDR3 DNA, CDR3 protein. The D gene is left open where the match is weak. Clone size is not always given. Where it is, it says once, few, many or a class for expanded clones.

TRBJ2-3	-	TRBV18	-	TGTGCCAGCTCAAAACCCCGGGGGAGCACAGATACGCAGTATTTT	CASSKPRGSTDTQYF
TRBJ2-5	-	TRBV12-3/TRBV12-4	-	TGTGCCAGCAGTTTTGGGGCGCGCGGAAAGACCCAGTACTTC	CASSFGARGKTQYF
TRBJ2-7	-	TRBV4-2	-	TGTGCCAGCAGCCAAGGTGTCCAGCTCTACGAGCAGTACTTC	CASSQGVQLYEQYF
TRBJ1-2	-	TRBV19	few	TGTGCCAGTAGTTTTAGGACAGAATCTCCTTTCGGCTACACCTTC	CASSFRTESPFGYTF
TRBJ2-2	-	TRBV7-2	few	TGTGCCAGCAGCTCTGGATGGGGGACGATCGGGGAGCTGTTTTTT	CASSSGWGTIGELFF
TRBJ2-3	-	TRBV9	few	TGTGCCAGCAGCCCCCAGGGAATCGAAGATACGCAGTATTTT	CASSPQGIEDTQYF
TRBJ2-5	TRBD1	TRBV6-1	few	TGTGCCAGCAGTTTTTCCCATCCCGGGACAGGGCAAGAGACCCAGTACTTC	CASSFSHPGTGQETQYF
TRBJ1-1	TRBD1	TRBV7-9	many	TGTGCCAGCAGCTTAGTCCCGGGACAGGGATCGAACACTGAAGCTTTCTTT	CASSLVPGQGSNTEAFF
TRBJ2-5	-	TRBV5-1	-	TGCGCCAGCAGCTGGGGCCCGGGTCAAGAGACCCAGTACTTC	CASSWGPGQETQYF
TRBJ2-2	TRBD2	TRBV20-1	few	TGCAGTGCCCCGTACTGGGGGGGGAACACCGGGGAGCTGTTTTTT	CSAPYWGGNTGELFF
TRBJ2-3	TRBD2	TRBV2	many	TGTGCCAGCAGTGTTCCGCGGGGGAGCACAGATACGCAGTATTTT	CASSVPRGSTDTQYF
TRBJ2-1	-	TRBV5-1	many	TGCGCCAGCAGCTTGGCATTGGGGGGCCATGAGCAGTTCTTC	CASSLALGGHEQFF
TRBJ1-2	-	TRBV5-1	few	TGCGCCAGCAGCCCGGACAGCCAAAACTATGGCTACACCTTC	CASSPDSQNYGYTF
TRBJ1-2	-	TRBV5-6	few	TGTGCCAGCAGCTTTCAAACAGGCACCTATGGCTACACCTTC	CASSFQTGTYGYTF
TRBJ1-1	-	TRBV29-1	few	TGCAGCGCCAAGCCCCAGGGGATGAACACTGAAGCTTTCTTT	CSAKPQGMNTEAFF
TRBJ2-3	TRBD1	TRBV13	-	TGTGCCAGCAGAAAATCCGACAGGGGTTTCATCGCGCAGTATTTT	CASRKSDRGFIAQYF
TRBJ2-5	-	TRBV12-3/TRBV12-4	many	TGTGCCAGCAGTACTCTATTGCGGATACAGACCCAGTACTTC	CASSTLLRIQTQYF